The following is a T cell receptor (beta chain) sequence with its context. Seattle cases were enrolled at active infection and followed longitudinally. These data come from a study of blood T cell repertoires in COVID-19. Study at large: COVID-19 samples collected from the United States, Italy and Spain covered acute and convalescent phases.

CDR3 length equals 13 residues. V lost 1 base and J 4 bases, leaving 8 bases between the germline ends. CDR1 is SGHRS and CDR2 is YFSETQ in the germline V gene. In the study's own analysis: Estimates of nucleated cell counts were drawn from the amplification of reference gene primers. Profiling relied on immunoSEQ multiplex PCR, and the TCRdb table lists in-frame clones only, not all of them. V and J calls and clone size are as listed in that table; D and trimming were resolved from the DNA. The sample has about 230,000 clones; 65% to 90% are singletons. This TCR derives from a man aged 50-59 years with COVID-19, enrolled during active disease. Material: peripheral blood. V usage is TRBV5-1 and J usage is TRBJ1-2, with no clear D. CDR3 in amino acids: CASSLSTGYGYTF. The CDR3 DNA follows: TGCGCCAGCAGCTTGAGCACCGGCTATGGCTACACCTTC.